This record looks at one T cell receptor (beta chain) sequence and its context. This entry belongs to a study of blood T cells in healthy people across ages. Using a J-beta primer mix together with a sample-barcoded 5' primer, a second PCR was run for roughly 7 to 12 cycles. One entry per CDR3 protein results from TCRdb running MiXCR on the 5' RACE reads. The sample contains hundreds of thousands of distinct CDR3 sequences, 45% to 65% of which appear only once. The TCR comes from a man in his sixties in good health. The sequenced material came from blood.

The DNA for the CDR3 is TGCAGTGCTAGAGGAACACGGGGGGATACGCAGTATTTT. It codes for CSARGTRGDTQYF. This chain joins TRBV20-1 and TRBJ2-3, with D perhaps TRBD2 (6 bases). Germline V CDR1 and CDR2: DFQATT, SNEGSKA (reference sequence). This CDR3 has 13 residues. The V end lost 1 base, the J end lost 6 bases, and 11 bases lay between the germline ends.